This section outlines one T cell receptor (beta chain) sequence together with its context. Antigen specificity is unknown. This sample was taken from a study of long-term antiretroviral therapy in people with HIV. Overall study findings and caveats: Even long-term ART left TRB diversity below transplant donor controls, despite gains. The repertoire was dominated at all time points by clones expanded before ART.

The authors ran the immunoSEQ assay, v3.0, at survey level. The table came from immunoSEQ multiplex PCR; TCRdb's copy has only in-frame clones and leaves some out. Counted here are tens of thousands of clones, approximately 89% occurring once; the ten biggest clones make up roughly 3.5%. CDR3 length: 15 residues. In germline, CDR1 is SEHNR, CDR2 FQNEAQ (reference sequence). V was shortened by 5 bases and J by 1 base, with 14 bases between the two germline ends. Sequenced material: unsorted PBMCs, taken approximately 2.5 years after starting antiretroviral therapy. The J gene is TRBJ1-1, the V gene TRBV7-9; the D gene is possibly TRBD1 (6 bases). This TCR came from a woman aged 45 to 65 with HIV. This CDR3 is CASSPQGGQNTEAFF. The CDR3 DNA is TGTGCCAGCAGCCCACAAGGGGGACAGAACACTGAAGCTTTCTTT.